This T cell receptor (beta chain) was profiled in a study of control samples from healthy donors and cancer patients (dated by TCRdb to 2020 to 2021). Note on this clone: The antigen it recognizes is unknown. No base quality information exists; no much larger clone differs at one position.

The CDR3 has 16 amino acids, counting the end cysteine and phenylalanine. Only the CDR3 DNA stays, 48 bases, in frame from base 1. At the junction V is shortened by 0 bases and J by 4 bases; bases outside the gene matches: 2. The germline V gene (reference sequence) supplies CDR1 SGHNT and CDR2 YYREEE. The method behind the library was the immunoSEQ multiplex PCR assay. The table was pulled from immuneACCESS by TCRdb, which kept in-frame rearrangements only. Such tables lose some clones; where checked, under half of the loss comes from unresolved V genes, and the rest has no known cause. Across this sample there are approximately 150,000 clones, with about 95% seen only once. The ten largest make up approximately 15% of the sample.

The rearranged segments are TRBV5-4 and TRBJ2-7, with 15 central nucleotides matching TRBD2. The sample taken for sequencing was PBMCs. The TCR sequence derives from a man between 60 and 75 years old with colorectal cancer. The nucleotide sequence reads as follows: TGTGCCAGCAGCTTGGGGACTAGCGGGGGGGGATACGAGCAGTACTTC. The resulting protein is CASSLGTSGGGYEQYF. With the rest looked up from the reference TRBV5-4 and TRBJ2-7 genes rather than sequenced, the full variable domain is ETGVTQSPTHLIKTRGQQVTLRCSSQSGHNTVSWYQQALGQGPQFIFQYYREEENGRGNFPPRFSGLQFPNYSSELNVNALELDDSALYLCASSLGTSGGGYEQYFGPGTRLTVT.